A single sample gave rise to the 26 T cell receptor beta chains below, sequenced in a study of CD8 T cells in Susac syndrome. Random hexamers were used to reverse transcribe an amount of about 0.45 to 1 ug RNA. TCRdb reprocessed the immunoSEQ multiplex PCR reads via MiXCR and lists one record per CDR3 protein. In the table there are approximately 150,000 distinct CDR3 sequences, approximately 94% of which are singletons. The sequencing input was CD4+ T cells from PBMCs. The source is a human donor in good health.

This clonotype was seen a single time. The CDR3 sequence is CASSQDGGGASLGRDYEQYF. The CDR3 DNA reads as TGTGCCAGCAGCCAAGATGGGGGAGGCGCTAGCCTAGGGCGGGACTACGAGCAGTACTTC. The chain is built from TRBV3-1 and TRBJ2-7; tentative D call: TRBD2 (6 bases). This CDR3 is 20 amino acids long. With 0 bases removed from V and 3 bases from J, the gap between germline ends came to 27 bases. Germline CDR1 is LGHDT and CDR2 is YNNKEL (reference sequence).

The chain employs TRBV30 and TRBJ1-5, with D maybe TRBD1 (5 bases). CDR1 and CDR2 from the germline V gene are GTSNPN and SVGIG (reference sequence). The CDR3 is made up of 14 amino acids. V lost 3 bases to trimming and J lost 4 bases, with 13 bases between them. CDR3 amino acids: CAWSQGRRNQPQHF. The CDR3 bases are TGTGCCTGGAGCCAGGGACGGAGAAATCAGCCCCAGCATTTT.

This clonotype was counted a single time. The chain joins TRBV20-1 to TRBJ2-5; D gene uncertain. The CDR3 length is 12 residues. With 2 bases removed from V and 4 bases from J, the gap between germline ends came to 8 bases. Germline CDR1 and CDR2: DFQATT and SNEGSKA (reference sequence). CDR3 amino acids: CSARRYRETQYF. The DNA of the CDR3 is TGCAGTGCTAGAAGATATCGAGAGACCCAGTACTTC.

This rearrangement joins TRBV20-1 to TRBJ1-2, with D perhaps matching TRBD1 (6 bases). CDR1 is DFQATT, CDR2 SNEGSKA, per germline (reference sequence). The V end was cut by 5 bases, the J end by 8 bases, with 9 bases between. The CDR3 totals 10 residues. The CDR3 sequence: CSAPGVGYTF. The CDR3 DNA reads TGCAGTGCTCCAGGGGTCGGCTACACCTTC.

A single count supports this clonotype. The chain combines TRBV30 with TRBJ1-5; a possible D gene is TRBD1 (5 bases). CDR1 is GTSNPN and CDR2 is SVGIG in the germline V gene (reference sequence). Between the trimmed V and J ends, which lost 3 bases and 9 bases, there was a span of 15 bases. This CDR3 is built from 13 residues. Here the CDR3 reads CAWRDIGIGPQHF. The CDR3 DNA sequence: TGTGCCTGGAGGGACATTGGGATAGGGCCCCAGCATTTT.

This sequence joins TRBV9 and TRBJ2-1; D might be TRBD1 (5 bases). V was pared by 0 bases and J by 0 bases, with 7 bases between. In germline, CDR1 is SGDLS, CDR2 YYNGEE. This CDR3 contains 15 residues. The CDR3 DNA reads TGTGCCAGCAGCGTAGGAAGGGGCTCCTACAATGAGCAGTTCTTC. Protein sequence: CASSVGRGSYNEQFF.

This clonotype was observed once. The gene calls are TRBV29-1 and TRBJ1-1; tentative D call: TRBD1 (6 bases). This CDR3 spans 14 amino acids. Trimming took off 2 bases at V and 4 bases at J, with 14 bases between the two ends. Per germline, CDR1 SQVTM and CDR2 ANQGSEA. The CDR3 DNA follows: TGCAGCGTTGAATACCGCCGAGGGGGCACTGAAGCTTTCTTT. Translating it yields CSVEYRRGGTEAFF. The whole variable domain, remainder taken from reference TRBV29-1 and TRBJ1-1, is SAVISQKPSRDICQRGTSLTIQCQVDSQVTMMFWYRQQPGQSLTLIATANQGSEATYESGFVIDKFPISRPNLTFSTLTVSNMSPEDSSIYLCSVEYRRGGTEAFFGQGTRLTVV.

The chain joins TRBV9 to TRBJ2-7; D ambiguous. The ends were cut back, 4 bases at V and 5 bases at J, with 16 bases in the middle. This CDR3 comprises 14 residues. Per the germline V gene, CDR1 is SGDLS and CDR2 is YYNGEE. Written as DNA, the CDR3 is TGTGCCAGCAGCCCGTCGACAACGGGCCACGAGCAGTACTTC. This sequence encodes CASSPSTTGHEQYF.

This chain uses TRBV3-1 with TRBJ2-7, with D unclear. The V end was cut by 1 base, the J end by 4 bases, with 8 bases between. Per germline, CDR1 LGHDT and CDR2 YNNKEL (reference sequence). This CDR3 region has 13 residues. The CDR3 DNA follows: TGTGCCAGCAGCCAAGCATATGGTTACGAGCAGTACTTC. Translation: CASSQAYGYEQYF.

This clonotype appeared a single time. V gene TRBV4-2 combines with J gene TRBJ1-2; D call uncertain. The V and J ends lost 0 bases and 4 bases respectively, with 6 bases between them. The CDR3 is 13 amino acids. Germline V gives CDR1 LGHNA, CDR2 YNFKEQ. CDR3 residues: CASSQEGPYGYTF. CDR3 DNA: TGTGCCAGCAGCCAAGAAGGTCCCTATGGCTACACCTTC.

This clonotype appeared once. The chain employs TRBV5-6 and TRBJ1-2; 8 nucleotides match TRBD1. Germline CDR1 SGHDT, CDR2 YYEEEE. V lost 4 bases and J lost 4; bases outside the gene matches: 9. The CDR3 has 15 amino acids. The CDR3 bases are TGTGCCAGCAGCCCGACAGGGGATGGTATCTATGGCTACACCTTC. Protein product: CASSPTGDGIYGYTF.

This chain joins TRBV5-4 and TRBJ2-3; 8 bases are shared with TRBD2. With V trimmed by 2 bases and J by 10 bases, 3 bases remained unmatched. CDR3 length: 12 amino acids. Per germline, CDR1 SGHNT and CDR2 YYREEE (reference sequence). DNA for the CDR3: TGTGCCAGCAGCTTAGCGGGAGTGTCGCAGTATTTT. This codes for CASSLAGVSQYF.

This chain connects TRBV4-1 to TRBJ1-4, with a weak D call TRBD1 (6 bases). This CDR3 has 14 amino acids. V was shortened by 8 bases and J by 4 bases, with 14 bases between the two germline ends. Germline CDR1 MGHRA, CDR2 YSYEKL. In DNA form, the CDR3 reads TGCGCCAGCGCGGGGAGGGGGGATAATGAAAAACTGTTTTTT. Protein product: CASAGRGDNEKLFF.

The J gene is TRBJ2-7, the V gene TRBV27; 9 bases are shared with TRBD1. The CDR3 loop spans 16 amino acids. The germline CDR1 and CDR2 sequences are MNHEY and SMNVEV (reference sequence). V gave up 7 bases and J gave up 2 bases; unmatched junction bases: 12. The CDR3 loop reads CASTSPSGQGTYEQYF. DNA for the CDR3: TGTGCCAGCACGTCCCCGTCGGGACAGGGAACCTACGAGCAGTACTTC.

The V and J genes are TRBV20-1 and TRBJ1-1; D is ambiguous. This CDR3 comprises 14 residues. Germline V gives CDR1 DFQATT, CDR2 SNEGSKA (reference sequence). V was clipped by 1 base and J by 0 bases, with 9 bases between them. The CDR3 bases are TGCAGTGCTAGAGTCGAGGGTCTGAACACTGAAGCTTTCTTT. Its protein product is CSARVEGLNTEAFF.

In DNA form, the CDR3 reads TGTGCCAGCAGCTTAGGGACAGGGGTCAATAATGAGCAGTTCTTC. Protein product: CASSLGTGVNNEQFF. V and J are TRBV7-8 and TRBJ2-1; 9 bases map to TRBD1. The germline gives CDR1 SGHVS, CDR2 FQNEAQ. After removal of 1 base from V and 7 bases from J, the junction contained 5 bases not matched to a gene. This CDR3 is 15 amino acids long. Combining the CDR3 with reference TRBV7-8 and TRBJ2-1 gives the whole variable domain GAGVSQSPRYKVAKRGQDVALRCDPISGHVSLFWYQQALGQGPEFLTYFQNEAQLDKSGLPSDRFFAERPEGSVSTLKIQRTQQEDSAVYLCASSLGTGVNNEQFFGPGTRLTVL.

This chain connects TRBV7-9 to TRBJ2-7, with 7 bases aligning to TRBD1. Germline CDR1 reads SEHNR; CDR2 reads FQNEAQ (reference sequence). With V trimmed by 6 bases and J by 4 bases, 3 bases remained unmatched. CDR3 size: 12 residues. CDR3 protein: CASRNRGYEQYF. CDR3 DNA sequence: TGTGCCAGCAGAAACAGGGGTTACGAGCAGTACTTC.

This chain links TRBV7-3 with TRBJ2-5; D tentatively reads TRBD1 or TRBD2 (7 bases each). The germline CDR1 and CDR2 sequences are SGHTA and FQGTGA. The CDR3 length is 17 residues. V gave up 6 bases and J gave up 2 bases, with 22 bases separating them. CDR3 sequence: CASSPTGTILRQETQYF. The CDR3 DNA is TGTGCCAGCAGTCCGACAGGGACTATCTTGAGGCAAGAGACCCAGTACTTC.

This sequence joins TRBV20-1 and TRBJ2-1; possibly TRBD2 for D (6 bases). The CDR3 loop spans 17 amino acids. The V end was cut by 0 bases, the J end by 0 bases, with 15 bases between. Germline V gene sequence: CDR1 DFQATT, CDR2 SNEGSKA (reference sequence). The CDR3 here is CSARDPGGGRSYNEQFF. CDR3 coding DNA: TGCAGTGCTAGAGATCCCGGGGGAGGTCGCTCCTACAATGAGCAGTTCTTC.

V usage is TRBV18 and J usage is TRBJ1-1; TRBD1 aligns across 8 bases. V lost 5 bases, J lost 6 bases, and 5 bases stayed unmatched. This CDR3 contains 13 residues. CDR1 is KGHSH and CDR2 is LQKENI in the germline V gene. CDR3 sequence: CASSTGQAAEAFF. The CDR3 DNA is TGTGCCAGCTCAACGGGACAGGCCGCTGAAGCTTTCTTT.

The chain links TRBV7-6 to TRBJ2-1; 9 bases match TRBD2. Germline V gene sequence: CDR1 SGHVS, CDR2 FNYEAQ. J gave up 5 bases and V 5 bases, and 13 bases lay outside the gene matches. This CDR3 is 17 amino acids long. The CDR3 region has the DNA TGTGCCAGCAGCCAAAGGGTGCGGGAGGGCCGGAACAATGAGCAGTTCTTC. Protein: CASSQRVREGRNNEQFF.

The rearrangement uses TRBV23-1 and TRBJ2-6, with 12 bases matching TRBD2. TRBV23-1 is treated as an ORF (open reading frame) with a function not yet certain. This CDR3 comprises 23 residues. V trimming: 0 bases; J trimming: 0 bases; junction bases outside the gene matches: 15. CDR3 bases: TGCGCCAGCAGTCAATCGAGTGCTAGCGGGAGGGCCGGAACCCTCTCTGGGGCCAACGTCCTGACTTTC. Translation gives CASSQSSASGRAGTLSGANVLTF.

For the CDR3, the DNA is TGTGCCAGCAGTTTAACAGGGGGCATTGGCGAAAAACTGTTTTTT. Translation gives CASSLTGGIGEKLFF. V gene TRBV12-3 or TRBV12-4 combines with J gene TRBJ1-4, with 9 bases identical to TRBD1. CDR3 length: 15 residues. The trim removed 2 bases at V and 8 bases at J, leaving 6 bases unmatched.

The V and J genes are TRBV20-1 and TRBJ2-2, with 8 bases matching TRBD2. Germline values: CDR1 DFQATT, CDR2 SNEGSKA (reference sequence). The V and J ends lost 7 bases and 6 bases, in that order; junction bases with no gene match: 13. The CDR3 extends over 15 amino acids. The CDR3 nucleotides read TGCAGTGTCCGAGCGGGAGCGGGGTTGTCCGGGGAGCTGTTTTTT. This sequence encodes CSVRAGAGLSGELFF.

The chain employs TRBV20-1 and TRBJ1-5; no clear D. V gave up 3 bases and J gave up 8 bases, with 14 bases separating them. The CDR3 sequence is 13 residues long. Germline V gene lookup returns CDR1 DFQATT and CDR2 SNEGSKA (reference sequence). CDR3 in DNA: TGCAGTGCTAGGGGCCCCGGCTGGGAGCCCCAGCATTTT. Protein sequence: CSARGPGWEPQHF.

V is TRBV12-3 or TRBV12-4 and J is TRBJ2-1, with 7 bases that match TRBD2. This CDR3 contains 15 residues. V lost 4 bases and J lost 0; bases outside the gene matches: 3. The CDR3 reads CASSSSGRSYNEQFF. The CDR3 region has the DNA TGTGCCAGCAGTTCTAGCGGACGCTCCTACAATGAGCAGTTCTTC.